What follows describes a single T cell receptor beta chain. The data are from a study of blood T cells in healthy people across ages. For the second PCR, which ran for roughly 6 to 12 cycles, a sample-barcoded 5' primer and a J-beta primer mix were used. TCRdb processed the 5' RACE reads anew with MiXCR; each CDR3 protein has one entry. Counted here are about 1.5 million distinct CDR3 sequences, approximately 42% occurring once; the ten biggest clones make up approximately 4%. Isolation of PBMCs gave at least 7 million cells per sample. The trim removed 5 bases at V and 3 bases at J, leaving 10 bases unmatched. The CDR3 runs 16 residues. Germline CDR1 and CDR2: SGHKS and YYEKEE (reference sequence).

Sequencing was performed on blood. The chain is built from TRBV5-5 and TRBJ1-5; 8 positions agree with TRBD1. The TCR sequence derives from a woman younger than 30 in good health. The CDR3 loop reads CASSSPGQAYNQPQHF. In DNA form, the CDR3 reads TGTGCCAGCAGTTCTCCGGGACAGGCCTACAATCAGCCCCAGCATTTT.